This T cell receptor beta chain stems from a study of vaccination effects on CD4 cells after COVID-19. Using immunoSEQ multiplex PCR, the repertoire was profiled, and TCRdb retains in-frame clones only, with some absent. Among tens of thousands of clones listed, 73% were seen once. This clone was seen a single time. Its cognate antigen is unknown. Study observations and caveats: After vaccination, at late timepoints, clones induced by infection and by vaccine contracted markedly.

Germline CDR1 reads SNHLY; CDR2 reads FYNNEI. Deletions cut 7 bases from V and 10 bases from J, with 11 bases between. The CDR3 extends over 12 amino acids. The authors isolated CD4+ T cells after approximately 9 days of culture. Both day 3 and day 7 saw half the medium replaced with IL-2 medium. The sample here was CD4+ T cells from PBMCs cultured without peptide, taken before COVID-19 vaccination. The V and J genes are TRBV2 and TRBJ1-6, with D possibly being TRBD1 (6 bases). The receptor was derived from a human donor who received a COVID-19 vaccine. CDR3 in DNA: TGTGCCAGCAATAAGGGGGGATCACCCCTCCACTTT. This encodes CASNKGGSPLHF.